The 17 T cell receptor beta chains below were found in one sample sequenced in a study of T-cell reconstitution after alpha-beta-depleted transplantation in children. Preparation of the TCRbeta library used unique molecular identifiers. From the PCR reads, TCRdb called clonotypes with MiXCR, one entry per CDR3 protein. The sample includes about 400,000 distinct CDR3 sequences, about an eighth of them seen just once. The material sequenced was PBMCs, taken from the stem cell graft. The receptors here all came from a human donor who donated a stem cell graft to a child with Fanconi anemia.

This clonotype has a count of ten or more. The rearrangement links TRBV5-1 to TRBJ2-2, with D possibly matching TRBD2 (5 bases). Trimming took 0 bases from V and 5 from J, leaving 8 bases between them. This CDR3 spans 14 amino acids. The germline V gene encodes CDR1 SGHRS and CDR2 YFSETQ. CDR3 residues: CASSLGLATGELFF. DNA of the CDR3: TGCGCCAGCAGCTTGGGGCTAGCAACCGGGGAGCTGTTTTTT.

This clonotype was detected a few times. The chain has TRBV11-2 and TRBJ1-1; D ambiguous. Trimming left V 2 bases short and J 6 bases short, with 10 bases between. This CDR3 contains 13 residues. Germline loops: CDR1 SGHAT, CDR2 FQNNGV. CDR3 loop: CASSLITTAEAFF. The CDR3 DNA sequence: TGTGCCAGCAGCTTAATCACGACCGCTGAAGCTTTCTTT.

This clonotype was seen many times. The chain is built from TRBV20-1 and TRBJ2-1; D possibly matches TRBD1 or TRBD2 (5 bases each). V lost 7 bases, J lost 10 bases, and 14 bases lay in between. The CDR3 has 11 amino acids. Germline V gene sequence: CDR1 DFQATT, CDR2 SNEGSKA (reference sequence). Here the CDR3 reads CSVLGVVEQFF. As DNA, the CDR3 is TGCAGTGTTCTGGGGGTAGTGGAGCAGTTCTTC.

This chain links TRBV14 with TRBJ1-6; D gene uncertain. V gave up 1 base and J gave up 13 bases, with 8 bases separating them. This CDR3 is built from 12 residues. Germline V CDR1 and CDR2: SGHDN, FVKESK. CDR3 bases: TGTGCCAGCAGCCAAGGGTTTATCCCCCTCCACTTT. Its protein product is CASSQGFIPLHF.

At least ten counts were recorded for this clonotype. V is TRBV6-5 and J is TRBJ1-2, with D unclear. The CDR3 consists of 12 residues. V was shortened by 5 bases and J by 8 bases, with 12 bases between the two germline ends. Per the germline V gene, CDR1 is MNHEY and CDR2 is SVGAGI. CDR3 sequence reads: CASSPGLHGYTF. DNA of the CDR3: TGTGCCAGCAGTCCAGGTTTGCACGGCTACACCTTC.

This clonotype was counted ten times or more. This sequence joins TRBV20-1 and TRBJ2-4; tentatively, D is TRBD2 (5 bases). Germline CDR1 reads DFQATT; CDR2 reads SNEGSKA (reference sequence). This CDR3 has 12 residues. V lost 1 base and J 7 bases, leaving 8 bases between the germline ends. The CDR3 region is CSARGGPNIQYF. CDR3 in DNA: TGCAGTGCTAGAGGAGGGCCGAACATTCAGTACTTC.

This clonotype has just a few counts. The rearrangement links TRBV20-1 to TRBJ1-4, with D unresolved. The CDR3 has 13 residues. Germline lookup yields CDR1 DFQATT and CDR2 SNEGSKA (reference sequence). Trimming stripped 6 bases from V and 3 bases from J, with 11 bases between. CDR3 nucleotide sequence: TGCAGTGCCCAAGTTCCAGCTAATGAAAAACTGTTTTTT. It translates to CSAQVPANEKLFF.

A few counts support this clonotype. V and J are TRBV20-1 and TRBJ2-3; weak D call: TRBD2 (6 bases). Germline V CDR1 and CDR2: DFQATT, SNEGSKA (reference sequence). This CDR3 region has 14 residues. With 3 bases removed from V and 3 bases from J, the gap between germline ends came to 13 bases. This chain's CDR3 is CSASWGSGTDTQYF. The CDR3 coding sequence is TGCAGTGCTAGCTGGGGTAGCGGAACAGATACGCAGTATTTT.

This rearrangement joins TRBV18 to TRBJ2-2; D unclear. Trimming pared 3 bases from V and 1 base from J, leaving 15 bases between. The CDR3 contains 17 residues. CDR1 is KGHSH and CDR2 is LQKENI in the germline V gene. The CDR3 reads CASSPRRFSRNTGELFF. The DNA for the CDR3 is TGTGCCAGCTCACCCCGAAGATTTAGTAGGAACACCGGGGAGCTGTTTTTT.

This clonotype has ten or more counts. The chain employs TRBV5-1 and TRBJ2-2, with D unclear. The CDR3 length is 14 residues. V gave up 4 bases and J gave up 3 bases, with 10 bases separating them. The germline gives CDR1 SGHRS, CDR2 YFSETQ. CDR3 DNA: TGCGCCAGCAGCCTCAGGACGGACACCGGGGAGCTGTTTTTT. Translation gives CASSLRTDTGELFF.

In its sample, this clonotype was seen many times. This chain links TRBV4-3 with TRBJ2-1, with TRBD2 identical over 14 bases. Germline lookup yields CDR1 LGHNA and CDR2 YSLEER. This CDR3 is built from 18 residues. With V trimmed by 4 bases and J by 8 bases, 13 bases remained unmatched. In DNA, the CDR3 is TGCGCCAGCAGCCCCCTTTTTAGGACTAGCGGGGGGTTCTATGAGCAGTTCTTC. It codes for CASSPLFRTSGGFYEQFF.

This chain connects TRBV9 to TRBJ2-1; weak D call: TRBD2 (5 bases). From germline, CDR1 is SGDLS and CDR2 YYNGEE. The CDR3 is made up of 13 amino acids. Trimming cost V 3 bases and J 4 bases, with 8 bases left between them. CDR3 DNA sequence: TGTGCCAGCAGCGCGAGGGAGTACAATGAGCAGTTCTTC. Its protein product is CASSAREYNEQFF.

The chain couples TRBV9 to TRBJ2-7; 7 nucleotides align to TRBD2. The trim removed 4 bases at V and 2 bases at J, leaving 9 bases unmatched. This CDR3 is built from 15 residues. The germline CDR1 and CDR2 sequences are SGDLS and YYNGEE. The CDR3 region is CASSPMSGTTYEQYF. As DNA, the CDR3 is TGTGCCAGCAGCCCAATGTCCGGGACTACCTACGAGCAGTACTTC.

This clonotype appeared a few times. The chain uses TRBV29-1 and TRBJ1-5; D gene unclear. The ends were cut back, 5 bases at V and 7 bases at J, with 15 bases in the middle. CDR1 is SQVTM, CDR2 ANQGSEA, per germline. The CDR3 is 13 residues long. CDR3 protein: CSVSLGPGQPQHF. CDR3 DNA: TGCAGCGTTAGTCTTGGTCCCGGACAGCCCCAGCATTTT.

This clonotype showed up many times. The chain uses TRBV6-2 or TRBV6-3 and TRBJ1-4, with D uncertain. Germline CDR1 and CDR2: MNHEY and SVGEGT. V shed 2 bases and J shed 5 bases, with 3 bases lying between them. This CDR3 has 12 residues. CDR3 amino acids: CASSYENEKLFF. CDR3 in DNA: TGTGCCAGCAGTTACGAGAATGAAAAACTGTTTTTT.

The CDR3 loop is CASSPTATTGNTIYF. The CDR3 DNA reads TGTGCCAGCTCACCGACGGCCACTACTGGAAACACCATATATTTT. This chain uses TRBV18 with TRBJ1-3; D uncertain. V was pared by 3 bases and J by 2 bases, with 11 bases between. This CDR3 contains 15 residues. The V gene's germline CDR1 is KGHSH and CDR2 LQKENI.

The rearrangement uses TRBV5-1 and TRBJ2-7, with D possibly TRBD2 on 5 matching bases. The CDR3 totals 12 residues. The germline CDR1 and CDR2 sequences are SGHRS and YFSETQ. V lost 4 bases and J 7 bases, leaving 12 bases between the germline ends. The CDR3 DNA is TGCGCCAGCAGCCCGGACTTCGGGGAGCAGTACTTC. It encodes CASSPDFGEQYF.